This entry concerns a single T cell receptor (beta chain). Assay used: immunoSEQ multiplex PCR; TCRdb lists only in-frame clones, some missing. The repertoire holds around 270,000 clones, 80% to 85% seen once, with 1.5% in the top ten. From germline, CDR1 is SGHDT and CDR2 YYEEEE. The ends lost 4 bases at V and 7 bases at J; junction bases unmatched: 9. The CDR3 length is 14 residues. This specimen belongs to a study of blood T cell repertoires in COVID-19. This TCR came from a woman aged 40-49 years who had recovered from COVID-19. This chain connects TRBV5-6 to TRBJ1-2, with 8 nucleotides matching TRBD1. The source material was peripheral blood. CDR3 protein: CASSLRTGKAGYTF. In DNA, the CDR3 is TGTGCCAGCAGCCTCAGGACAGGGAAGGCTGGCTACACCTTC.